Detailed here is one TCR beta chain. The CDR3 totals 14 residues. Trimming pared 3 bases from V and 1 base from J, leaving 9 bases between. Per germline, CDR1 MDHEN and CDR2 SYDVKM. This specimen belongs to a study of technical replicates of blood from several donors. Method: immunoSEQ multiplex PCR; TCRdb's copy keeps in-frame clones and lacks some. This sample has tens of thousands of clones, with 80% to 95% found just once. The sequenced sample was T cells isolated from PBMCs. The gene calls are TRBV28 and TRBJ1-1; no firm D call. The TCR comes from a human donor in good health. This chain's CDR3 is CASSFVEGNTEAFF. CDR3 nucleotide sequence: TGTGCCAGCAGTTTTGTAGAGGGGAACACTGAAGCTTTCTTT.